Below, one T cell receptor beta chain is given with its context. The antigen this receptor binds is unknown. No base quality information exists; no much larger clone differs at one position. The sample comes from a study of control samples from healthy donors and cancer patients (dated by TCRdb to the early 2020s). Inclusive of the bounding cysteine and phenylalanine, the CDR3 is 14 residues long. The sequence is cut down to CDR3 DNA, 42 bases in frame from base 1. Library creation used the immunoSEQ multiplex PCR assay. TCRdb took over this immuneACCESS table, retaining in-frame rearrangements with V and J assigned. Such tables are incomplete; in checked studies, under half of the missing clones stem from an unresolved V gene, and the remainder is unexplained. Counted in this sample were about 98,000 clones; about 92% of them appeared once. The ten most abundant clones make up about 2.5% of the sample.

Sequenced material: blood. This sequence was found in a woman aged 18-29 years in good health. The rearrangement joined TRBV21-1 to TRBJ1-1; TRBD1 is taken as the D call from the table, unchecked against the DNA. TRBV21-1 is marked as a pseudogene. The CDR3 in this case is CASSKGNRYTEAFF. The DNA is TGTGCCAGCAGCAAAGGTAACAGGTACACTGAAGCTTTCTTT.